A selection of T cell receptor beta chains follows, all from one sample in a study of tumor-infiltrating lymphocytes in primary liver carcinoma. TCRdb used MiXCR to reprocess the multiplex PCR reads, holding one entry per CDR3 protein. The table records approximately 330,000 distinct CDR3 sequences, around three fifths of them present only once. The sample comprised peripheral blood. The source of these receptors is a man aged 35 to 55 with primary liver carcinoma and hepatitis B virus infection. Each CDR3 is given with its conserved first and last residue. A D gene is named only where the DNA matches it firmly. Not all rows give a size; the values are once, few, many and, for expanded clones, a class.

v_gene	j_gene	d_gene	abundance	CDR3aa	CDR3nt
TRBV4-1	TRBJ1-4	NA	few	CASSPPGFPEKLFF	TGCGCCAGCAGCCCTCCAGGGTTTCCTGAAAAACTGTTTTTT
TRBV11-1	TRBJ1-5	NA	many	CASSPGGGNQPQHF	TGTGCCAGCAGCCCGGGAGGGGGCAATCAGCCCCAGCATTTT
TRBV11-2	TRBJ1-5	NA	NA	CASSSNRNQSQHF	TGTGCTAGCAGCTCTAACAGGAATCAGTCCCAGCATTTT
TRBV6-5	TRBJ1-1	NA	few	CASSKGTEAFF	TGTGCCAGCAGTAAAGGGACAGAAGCTTTCTTT
TRBV12-3/TRBV12-4	TRBJ2-2	TRBD1	once	CACRQGTGSDTGELFF	TGTGCCTGCAGACAAGGGACAGGGTCGGACACCGGGGAGCTGTTTTTT
TRBV11-2	TRBJ2-7	TRBD2	NA	CAGSTTSGRGYEQYF	TGTGCCGGCAGTACCACCAGCGGGAGAGGGTACGAGCAGTACTTC
TRBV6-5	TRBJ2-7	NA	NA	CASSYEGAYEQYF	TGTGCCAGCAGTTACGAGGGTGCCTACGAGCAGTACTTC
TRBV12-3/TRBV12-4	TRBJ2-1	TRBD1	many	CASSLDRRHYNEQFF	TGTGCCAGCAGTTTGGACAGGCGCCACTACAATGAGCAGTTCTTC
TRBV12-3/TRBV12-4	TRBJ2-7	TRBD2	many	CASSLVGRAGRTEQYF	TGTGCCAGCAGTTTAGTCGGGAGGGCCGGACGTACCGAGCAGTACTTC
TRBV6-5	TRBJ2-2	TRBD2	NA	CASTWEGNTGELFF	TGTGCCAGTACCTGGGAGGGGAACACCGGGGAGCTGTTTTTT
TRBV5-4	TRBJ2-3	TRBD2	NA	CASSFSLAGGTDTQYF	TGTGCCAGCAGCTTCTCACTAGCGGGGGGCACAGATACGCAGTATTTT
TRBV30	TRBJ1-5	NA	NA	CAWSSGQLNQPQHF	TGTGCCTGGAGTTCCGGACAGCTCAATCAGCCCCAGCATTTT
TRBV6-6	TRBJ2-5	TRBD1	once	CVNTQNHGQGETQYF	TGTGTCAACACACAGAATCACGGACAGGGGGAGACCCAGTACTTC
TRBV11-1	TRBJ2-3	NA	many	CASSRILTDTQYF	TGTGCCAGCAGCAGGATCCTCACAGATACGCAGTATTTT
TRBV11-2	TRBJ2-5	NA	NA	CASTPSPGEAKAQYF	TGTGCCAGCACCCCGTCGCCGGGAGAAGCAAAGGCCCAGTACTTC
TRBV24-1	TRBJ2-3	NA	NA	CATSGSTDTQCF	TGTGCTACCAGTGGGAGCACAGATACGCAGTGTTTT
TRBV28	TRBJ2-3	NA	NA	CVSSPPLGAGGGDMQYF	TGTGTCAGCAGTCCCCCCCTTGGGGCAGGGGGAGGGGATATGCAGTATTTT
TRBV6-1	TRBJ2-3	TRBD1	NA	CASSEGGQGSDTQYF	TGTGCCAGCAGTGAAGGGGGACAGGGCTCAGATACGCAGTATTTT
TRBV12-3/TRBV12-4	TRBJ2-7	NA	NA	CASNIGASYEQYF	TGTGCCAGCAACATTGGGGCTAGCTACGAGCAGTACTTC